The 11 T cell receptor beta chains reported below all come from one sample, sequenced in a study of response to subunit inactivated influenza vaccine. Via MiXCR, TCRdb re-called the RT-PCR reads, giving one row per CDR3 protein. The table has approximately 500,000 distinct CDR3 sequences, 20% to 25% seen once. A further study also used this sample, focusing on T cells expressing NK-cell markers. That investigation notes: UMIs accompanied the 5'RACE template switching by which TCR beta cDNA was made.

Sequencing used CD4+ T cells sorted from PBMCs, obtained roughly 13 days after vaccination. The receptors come from a man in his fifties or sixties who received an inactivated influenza vaccine.

V and J are TRBV20-1 and TRBJ1-2; tentatively, D is TRBD1 (6 bases). Trimming left V 1 base short and J 6 bases short, with 21 bases between. In germline, CDR1 is DFQATT, CDR2 SNEGSKA (reference sequence). The CDR3 length is 16 residues. Here the CDR3 DNA reads TGCAGTGCTAGAGGGGGGGCAGGAACAATAGACGATGGCTACACCTTC. Its translation is CSARGGAGTIDDGYTF.

V usage is TRBV7-2 and J usage is TRBJ2-1; 11 bases align to TRBD2. Germline V gives CDR1 SGHTA, CDR2 FQGNSA. CDR3 size: 16 residues. V lost 4 bases to trimming and J lost 6 bases; unmatched junction nucleotides: 8. CDR3 in amino acids: CASSSSSGRTGNEQFF. The CDR3 DNA reads TGTGCCAGCAGCTCATCTAGCGGGAGGACAGGCAATGAGCAGTTCTTC.

V gene TRBV28 combines with J gene TRBJ2-7; D gene unclear. The CDR3 length is 14 residues. Germline values: CDR1 MDHEN, CDR2 SYDVKM. Trimming removed 8 bases at V and 0 bases at J, with 14 bases between. The CDR3 DNA reads as TGTGCCAGCGGACCCGTCCAGAGCTCCTACGAGCAGTACTTC. Residues: CASGPVQSSYEQYF.

The V and J genes are TRBV5-1 and TRBJ2-1; D possibly uses TRBD1 or TRBD2 (5 bases each). V was cut by 0 bases and J by 2 bases, with 15 bases left in between. CDR1 is SGHRS, CDR2 YFSETQ, per germline. This CDR3 has 17 amino acids. The CDR3 reads CASSLGRGAHTYNEQFF. Written as DNA, the CDR3 is TGCGCCAGCAGCTTGGGGAGAGGGGCCCACACCTACAATGAGCAGTTCTTC.

This clonotype was recorded once. The J gene is TRBJ2-2, the V gene TRBV4-3; D not resolved. Trimming left V 1 base short and J 0 bases short, with 6 bases between. Germline CDR1 LGHNA, CDR2 YSLEER. The CDR3 runs to 15 residues. The CDR3 is CASSQVLANTGELFF. CDR3 bases: TGCGCCAGCAGCCAAGTCCTCGCGAACACCGGGGAGCTGTTTTTT.

This clonotype has a count of ten or more. J is TRBJ2-1 and V is TRBV5-1; 7 bases are shared with TRBD1. The CDR3 has 13 residues. J lost 6 bases, V lost 3 bases, and 3 bases had no gene match. CDR1 and CDR2 (germline): SGHRS, YFSETQ. The CDR3 nucleotides read TGCGCCAGCAGCTGGGACAGCGGCAATGAGCAGTTCTTC. Amino acid sequence: CASSWDSGNEQFF.

In this sample, this clonotype turned up many times. V is TRBV7-2 and J is TRBJ2-7; D gene unclear. The CDR3 spans 13 residues. V was pared by 5 bases and J by 2 bases, with 10 bases between. CDR1 and CDR2 from the germline V gene are SGHTA and FQGNSA. This CDR3 is CASSPGGAYEQYF. CDR3 nucleotide sequence: TGTGCCAGCAGCCCCGGTGGGGCCTACGAGCAGTACTTC. Looking up the rest from reference TRBV7-2 and TRBJ2-7 gives the full variable domain: GAGVSQSPSNKVTEKGKDVELRCDPISGHTALYWYRQSLGQGLEFLIYFQGNSAPDKSGLPSDRFSAERTGGSVSTLTIQRTQQEDSAVYLCASSPGGAYEQYFGPGTRLTVT.

This rearrangement joins TRBV4-1 to TRBJ1-4; D is perhaps TRBD1 (5 bases). The V end was cut by 0 bases, the J end by 10 bases, with 9 bases between. This CDR3 spans 13 amino acids. The germline CDR1 and CDR2 sequences are MGHRA and YSYEKL. CDR3: CASSQDLGGKLFF. CDR3 coding DNA: TGCGCCAGCAGCCAAGATCTCGGGGGAAAACTGTTTTTT.

The chain couples TRBV5-1 to TRBJ2-5, with D maybe TRBD1 (6 bases). CDR3 size: 14 residues. Trimming cost V 4 bases and J 5 bases, with 15 bases left between them. CDR1 and CDR2 (germline): SGHRS, YFSETQ. The CDR3 loop reads CASSPSGVRETQYF. In nucleotides, the CDR3 is TGCGCCAGCAGCCCCTCAGGGGTCCGGGAGACCCAGTACTTC.

This clonotype was counted at least ten times. This chain joins TRBV5-1 and TRBJ2-4, with 9 bases fitting TRBD1. Per the germline V gene, CDR1 is SGHRS and CDR2 is YFSETQ. V lost 10 bases, J lost 7 bases, and 15 bases stayed unmatched. The CDR3 has 15 residues. CDR3: CALGTGFSLRNIQYF. The CDR3 DNA sequence: TGCGCCCTGGGGACAGGGTTTTCCCTCAGGAACATTCAGTACTTC. Variable domain in full (rest from reference TRBV5-1 and TRBJ2-4): KAGVTQTPRYLIKTRGQQVTLSCSPISGHRSVSWYQQTPGQGLQFLFEYFSETQRNKGNFPGRFSGRQFSNSRSEMNVSTLELGDSALYLCALGTGFSLRNIQYFGAGTRLSVL.

This clonotype showed up just a few times. This chain joins TRBV4-2 and TRBJ2-5; D gene uncertain. CDR3 length equals 15 residues. Germline CDR1 LGHNA, CDR2 YNFKEQ. Trimming took off 0 bases at V and 5 bases at J, with 13 bases between the two ends. CDR3 residues: CASSQESTTGETQYF. The CDR3 nucleotides are TGTGCCAGCAGCCAAGAATCGACGACCGGGGAGACCCAGTACTTC.